These T cell receptor beta chains were read from a single sample in a study of cytomegalovirus exposure and HLA in healthy donors. Generated by immunoSEQ multiplex PCR, the TCRdb table keeps only in-frame clones and is missing some. The sample has tens of thousands of clones; under 85% are singletons. The material sequenced was PBMCs. The receptor source for this set is a male donor in good health and CMV-seronegative. CDR3s include the opening cysteine and the closing phenylalanine or tryptophan. Fields, in order: D gene, J gene, clone size, V gene, CDR3 length, CDR3 protein, CDR3 DNA. The D gene is left open where the match is weak. Expanded clones are given a class, and other clones once, few, many or no size at all.

TRBD1,TRBJ1-1,-,TRBV27,13,CASRYWDREEAFF,TGTGCCAGCAGATATTGGGACAGGGAAGAAGCTTTCTTT
-,TRBJ2-7,few,TRBV5-1,13,CASSLNRAYEQYF,TGCGCCAGCAGCTTGAACAGGGCCTACGAGCAGTACTTC
-,TRBJ2-7,few,TRBV5-6,17,CASSSEEPSGVGYEQYF,TGTGCCAGCAGCTCCGAAGAGCCTTCAGGGGTTGGATACGAGCAGTACTTC
-,TRBJ2-3,-,TRBV5-6,14,CASSFEGLADTQYF,TGTGCCAGCAGCTTTGAGGGATTGGCAGATACGCAGTATTTT
TRBD1,TRBJ2-3,-,TRBV19,16,CASSIGTGGYTDTQYF,TGTGCCAGTAGTATAGGCACAGGGGGGTACACAGATACGCAGTATTTT
TRBD2,TRBJ2-3,-,TRBV10-2,16,CASSAGAGGLTDTQYF,TGCGCCAGCAGCGCCGGGGCGGGGGGGCTGACAGATACGCAGTATTTT
TRBD2,TRBJ2-7,-,TRBV5-4,17,CASSTGLAGSERGEQYF,TGTGCCAGCAGCACGGGACTAGCGGGGAGCGAACGGGGCGAGCAGTACTTC
-,TRBJ2-4,once,TRBV10-3,12,CAISESRQNQYF,TGTGCCATCAGTGAGTCGCGGCAGAATCAGTACTTC
TRBD2,TRBJ2-7,-,TRBV7-9,18,CASSLPSGGSGRSYEQYF,TGTGCCAGCAGCCTACCCTCAGGGGGTAGCGGGAGATCCTACGAGCAGTACTTC
TRBD1,TRBJ1-1,-,TRBV6-6,15,CASSPGTDSNTEAFF,TGTGCCAGCAGTCCCGGGACAGACTCGAACACTGAAGCTTTCTTT
-,TRBJ2-6,-,TRBV18,16,CASSPPSGPGANVLTF,TGTGCCAGCTCACCACCGAGTGGGCCTGGGGCCAACGTCCTGACTTTC
-,TRBJ2-3,-,TRBV14,16,CASSRPRGLSTDTQYF,TGTGCCAGCAGTCGACCCAGGGGCCTTAGCACAGATACGCAGTATTTT
TRBD2,TRBJ2-3,-,TRBV2,16,CASKGSGLAYTDTQYF,TGTGCCAGCAAAGGGTCGGGACTAGCGTACACAGATACGCAGTATTTT
TRBD1,TRBJ2-7,-,TRBV7-2,15,CASRMTGQGSYEQYF,TGTGCCAGCAGAATGACCGGACAGGGCTCCTACGAGCAGTACTTC
-,TRBJ2-1,-,TRBV6-1,16,CASSEGRSSSYNEQFF,TGTGCCAGCAGTGAAGGGCGGTCATCCTCCTACAATGAGCAGTTCTTC
TRBD1,TRBJ2-1,-,TRBV2,11,CARDRANEQFF,TGTGCCAGGGACAGGGCCAATGAGCAGTTCTTC
TRBD2,TRBJ2-7,-,TRBV4-1,15,CASSPGLALSYEQYF,TGCGCCAGCAGCCCAGGACTAGCGCTGAGCTACGAGCAGTACTTC
-,TRBJ2-1,once,TRBV30,18,CAWSKGQGTGAHWDEQFF,TGTGCCTGGAGCAAAGGGCAGGGCACCGGCGCCCATTGGGATGAGCAGTTCTTC
TRBD1,TRBJ1-6,once,TRBV9,17,CASSAEGQGAINSPLHF,TGTGCCAGCAGCGCCGAAGGACAGGGGGCTATCAATTCACCCCTCCACTTT
-,TRBJ1-4,once,TRBV20-1,10,CSAEEEKLFF,TGCAGTGCCGAGGAGGAAAAACTGTTTTTT
-,TRBJ2-2,-,TRBV7-7,14,CASSFLQGGGELFF,TGTGCTAGCAGCTTCCTTCAGGGAGGCGGGGAGCTGTTTTTT
-,TRBJ2-3,-,TRBV19,14,CASSIDYSTDTQYF,TGTGCCAGTAGTATAGATTATAGCACAGATACGCAGTATTTT
TRBD2,TRBJ2-7,-,TRBV5-4,13,CASSLQTSAEQYF,TGTGCCAGCAGCTTGCAGACTAGCGCCGAGCAGTACTTC
-,TRBJ1-2,once,TRBV14,14,CASSQGTGVYGYTF,TGTGCCAGCAGCCAAGGCACAGGAGTCTATGGCTACACCTTC
-,TRBJ1-4,-,TRBV2,13,CASVQGNNEKLFF,TGTGCCAGCGTTCAGGGCAATAATGAAAAACTGTTTTTT
-,TRBJ2-2,-,TRBV29-1,14,CSAGEDLYNGELFF,TGCAGCGCCGGGGAGGACCTATACAACGGGGAGCTGTTTTTT
TRBD1,TRBJ1-1,few,TRBV7-9,13,CASSAGQGLRAFF,TGTGCCAGCAGCGCGGGACAGGGTTTGCGGGCTTTCTTT
TRBD2,TRBJ2-5,once,TRBV2,14,CASNIAGGRETQYF,TGTGCCAGCAACATAGCGGGGGGCCGGGAGACCCAGTACTTC
TRBD1,TRBJ1-1,-,TRBV5-6,15,CAGSQGQVGIGEAFF,TGTGCCGGCAGCCAGGGACAGGTAGGAATAGGTGAAGCTTTCTTT
TRBD2,TRBJ2-5,-,TRBV5-6,15,CASSPLGGIEETQYF,TGTGCCAGCAGCCCGCTCGGGGGGATCGAAGAGACCCAGTACTTC
-,TRBJ2-4,-,TRBV5-4,15,CASSDAGTQKNIQYF,TGTGCCAGCAGTGATGCCGGGACACAAAAAAACATTCAGTACTTC
-,TRBJ2-5,-,TRBV4-3,13,CASSWADQETQYF,TGCGCCAGCTCGTGGGCCGACCAAGAGACCCAGTACTTC
-,TRBJ2-7,-,TRBV7-9,15,CASSSGTPHSYEQYF,TGTGCCAGCAGCTCCGGGACACCCCACTCCTACGAGCAGTACTTC
-,TRBJ1-6,-,TRBV25-1,15,CASSSDSSYNSPLHF,TGTGCCAGCAGTTCGGACAGCTCCTATAATTCACCCCTCCACTTT
-,TRBJ1-1,-,TRBV19,13,CASTIGGGTEAFF,TGTGCCAGTACCATAGGTGGGGGGACTGAAGCTTTCTTT
-,TRBJ2-1,-,TRBV4-3,13,CASSLTSHNEQFF,TGCGCCAGCAGCCTGACTAGTCACAATGAGCAGTTCTTC
TRBD1,TRBJ2-7,-,TRBV28,15,CASSPQGLGSYEQYF,TGTGCCAGCAGTCCACAGGGGCTCGGCTCCTACGAGCAGTACTTC
TRBD2,TRBJ2-6,few,TRBV29-1,18,CSVEGYGTSGSGANVLTF,TGCAGCGTTGAAGGGTACGGGACTAGCGGGTCTGGGGCCAACGTCCTGACTTTC
TRBD1,TRBJ1-1,-,TRBV7-2,13,CASSFKTGVEAFF,TGTGCCAGCAGTTTTAAGACAGGGGTGGAAGCTTTCTTT
TRBD1,TRBJ1-1,-,TRBV5-4,16,CASSPWTGAQNTEAFF,TGTGCCAGCAGCCCCTGGACAGGGGCCCAGAACACTGAAGCTTTCTTT
-,TRBJ2-7,-,TRBV11-2,16,CASSLVLGGISYEQYF,TGTGCCAGCAGCTTAGTTCTAGGAGGGATCTCCTACGAGCAGTACTTC
-,TRBJ2-7,-,TRBV7-2,13,CASSLGGLYEQYF,TGTGCCAGCAGCTTAGGGGGCCTCTACGAGCAGTACTTC
TRBD1,TRBJ2-7,-,TRBV19,14,CASQGRDSSYEQYF,TGTGCCAGTCAAGGCCGGGACAGCTCCTACGAGCAGTACTTC
-,TRBJ1-6,-,TRBV11-3,16,CASSLNGLVHGSPLHF,TGTGCCAGCAGCTTGAATGGACTTGTTCATGGTTCACCCCTCCACTTT
-,TRBJ2-4,-,TRBV7-2,16,CASSEGGGTDFDIQYF,TGTGCCAGCAGTGAGGGGGGGGGCACCGATTTCGACATTCAGTACTTC
TRBD1,TRBJ2-2,-,TRBV28,15,CASRLGQTNTGELFF,TGTGCCAGCAGATTGGGACAGACGAACACCGGGGAGCTGTTTTTT
TRBD2,TRBJ2-3,once,TRBV5-1,16,CASSLGLAGSTDTQYF,TGCGCCAGCAGCTTGGGCCTAGCGGGCAGCACAGATACGCAGTATTTT
TRBD1,TRBJ2-6,-,TRBV7-8,17,CASSRDRRISGANVLTF,TGTGCCAGCAGCAGGGACAGGAGAATCTCTGGGGCCAACGTCCTGACTTTC
-,TRBJ2-1,-,TRBV7-6,14,CASSSPGAGNEQFF,TGTGCCAGCAGCTCGCCGGGAGCCGGGAATGAGCAGTTCTTC
TRBD1,TRBJ1-1,-,TRBV29-1,12,CSVPSGTGVAFF,TGCAGCGTTCCCTCTGGTACAGGGGTAGCTTTCTTT
-,TRBJ1-4,-,TRBV6-1,14,CASSVRGSYEKLFF,TGTGCCAGCAGTGTGAGGGGGTCGTATGAAAAACTGTTTTTT
TRBD1,TRBJ2-7,-,TRBV28,14,CASSSGTGSYEQYF,TGTGCCAGCAGTTCCGGGACAGGGTCCTACGAGCAGTACTTC
-,TRBJ1-1,few,TRBV6-5,13,CASSAPRGTEAFF,TGTGCCAGCAGTGCTCCAAGGGGCACTGAAGCTTTCTTT
TRBD2,TRBJ2-5,-,TRBV19,16,CASSILLAGGQETQYF,TGTGCCAGTAGTATACTTCTAGCGGGGGGCCAAGAGACCCAGTACTTC
TRBD2,TRBJ2-2,-,TRBV27,16,CASSRGIGRGTGELFF,TGTGCCAGCAGTAGAGGGATAGGGAGGGGCACCGGGGAGCTGTTTTTT